A selection of T cell receptor beta chains follows, all from one sample in a study of blood T cell repertoires in COVID-19. Using immunoSEQ multiplex PCR, the repertoire was profiled, and TCRdb retains in-frame clones only, with some absent. The data contain about 200,000 clones, 85% of them singletons. Sample: PBMCs or T cells enriched from blood (not recorded which). The receptors shown here come from a man aged 35 to 55 who had recovered from COVID-19. The CDR3 runs from the conserved cysteine through the conserved F or W. Fields, in order: CDR3 protein, CDR3 DNA, V gene, D gene, CDR3 length, J gene. The D gene is left open where the match is weak.

CASTTGDTEAFF,TGTGCCAGCACCACAGGGGACACTGAAGCTTTCTTT,TRBV7-2,TRBD1,12,TRBJ1-1
CATAPGSNTGELFF,TGTGCCACCGCGCCGGGGTCTAACACCGGGGAGCTGTTTTTT,TRBV27,-,14,TRBJ2-2
CAITEGEDEQFF,TGTGCCATCACCGAAGGGGAGGATGAGCAGTTCTTC,TRBV10-3,-,12,TRBJ2-1
CASSWGDRNTEAFF,TGCGCCAGCAGCTGGGGGGACAGGAACACTGAAGCTTTCTTT,TRBV5-1,TRBD1,14,TRBJ1-1
CASSVGLDTSYEQYF,TGTGCCAGCAGCGTAGGTCTTGACACCTCCTACGAGCAGTACTTC,TRBV9,-,15,TRBJ2-7
CASSRDTGGLRNIQYF,TGTGCCAGCAGCCGAGACACAGGGGGGTTGAGAAACATTCAGTACTTC,TRBV13,TRBD1,16,TRBJ2-4
CASSLESGRTDTQYF,TGCGCCAGCAGCTTGGAGTCAGGCCGCACAGATACGCAGTATTTT,TRBV5-1,-,15,TRBJ2-3
CASSWRTAEAFF,TGTGCCAGCAGTTGGAGGACAGCTGAAGCTTTCTTT,TRBV28,-,12,TRBJ1-1
CSVESGRDTEAFF,TGCAGCGTTGAATCGGGCAGGGACACTGAAGCTTTCTTT,TRBV29-1,-,13,TRBJ1-1
CASSPVTGTGNTIYF,TGTGCCAGTAGTCCGGTAACAGGGACTGGAAACACCATATATTTT,TRBV19,-,15,TRBJ1-3
CASSLRDRVDLSNQPQHF,TGTGCCAGCAGTTTACGAGACAGGGTAGACCTTAGCAATCAGCCCCAGCATTTT,TRBV28,TRBD1,18,TRBJ1-5
CASSVRQGAHYGYTF,TGTGCCAGCAGCGTCCGACAGGGGGCCCACTATGGCTACACCTTC,TRBV5-5,TRBD1,15,TRBJ1-2
CARSYPGKKDLQPQHF,TGTGCCAGAAGCTACCCCGGGAAAAAGGACCTTCAGCCCCAGCATTTT,TRBV5-3,-,16,TRBJ1-5
CASSTTQGRGGYTF,TGTGCCAGTAGCACTACCCAGGGGAGAGGTGGCTACACCTTC,TRBV19,-,14,TRBJ1-2
CASSQDGLADTYNEQFF,TGCGCCAGCAGCCAAGATGGATTAGCGGATACCTACAATGAGCAGTTCTTC,TRBV4-1,-,17,TRBJ2-1
CASSLGGPGNTIYF,TGTGCCAGTAGTTTAGGTGGCCCCGGAAACACCATATATTTT,TRBV19,-,14,TRBJ1-3
CSARHPRGYTF,TGCAGTGCTAGACACCCGAGGGGCTACACCTTC,TRBV20-1,-,11,TRBJ1-2